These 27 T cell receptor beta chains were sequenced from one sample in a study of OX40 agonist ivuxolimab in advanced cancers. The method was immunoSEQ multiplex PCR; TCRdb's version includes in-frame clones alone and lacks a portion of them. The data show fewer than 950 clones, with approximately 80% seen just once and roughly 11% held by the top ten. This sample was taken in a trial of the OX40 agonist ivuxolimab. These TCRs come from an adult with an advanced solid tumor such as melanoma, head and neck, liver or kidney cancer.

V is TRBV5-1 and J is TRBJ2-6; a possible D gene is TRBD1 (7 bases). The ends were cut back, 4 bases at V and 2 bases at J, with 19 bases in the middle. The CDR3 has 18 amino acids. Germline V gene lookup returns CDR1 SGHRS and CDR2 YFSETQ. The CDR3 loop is CASSAGGTDNTGANVLTF. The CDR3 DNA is TGCGCCAGCAGCGCTGGAGGGACAGACAATACTGGGGCCAACGTCCTGACTTTC.

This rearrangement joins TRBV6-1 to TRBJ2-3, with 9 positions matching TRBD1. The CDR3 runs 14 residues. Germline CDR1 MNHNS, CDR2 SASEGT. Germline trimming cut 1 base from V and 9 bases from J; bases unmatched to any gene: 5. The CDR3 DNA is TGTGCCAGCAGTGAAGAAGGACAGGGGATAACGCAGTATTTT. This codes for CASSEEGQGITQYF.

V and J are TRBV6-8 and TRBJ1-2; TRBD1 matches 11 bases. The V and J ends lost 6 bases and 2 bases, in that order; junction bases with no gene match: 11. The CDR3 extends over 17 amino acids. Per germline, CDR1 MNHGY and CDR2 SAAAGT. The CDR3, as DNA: TGTGCCAGCAGCTCCGGGACAGGGGGATTTGAGAACTATGGCTACACCTTC. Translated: CASSSGTGGFENYGYTF.

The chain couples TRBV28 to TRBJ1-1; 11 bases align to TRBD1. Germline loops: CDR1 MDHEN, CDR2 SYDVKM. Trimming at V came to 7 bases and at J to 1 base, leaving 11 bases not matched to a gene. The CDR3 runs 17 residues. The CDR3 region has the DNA TGTGCCAGCACTCCGGACAGGGGGCGACCCAAGAACACTGAAGCTTTCTTT. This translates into CASTPDRGRPKNTEAFF.

DNA for the CDR3: TGTGCCAGTACCTGGGGATCTGGGGCCAACGTCCTGACTTTC. Protein sequence: CASTWGSGANVLTF. This chain uses TRBV12-5 with TRBJ2-6; D is undetermined. This CDR3 has 14 residues. CDR1 is LGHNT, CDR2 FRNRAP, per germline.

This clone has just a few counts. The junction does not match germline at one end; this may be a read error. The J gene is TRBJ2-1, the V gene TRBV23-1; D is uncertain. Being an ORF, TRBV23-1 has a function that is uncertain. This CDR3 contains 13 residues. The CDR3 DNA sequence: TGCGCCAGCAGCCAATCTTCAAACAATGAGCAGTTCTTC. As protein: CASSQSSNNEQFF.

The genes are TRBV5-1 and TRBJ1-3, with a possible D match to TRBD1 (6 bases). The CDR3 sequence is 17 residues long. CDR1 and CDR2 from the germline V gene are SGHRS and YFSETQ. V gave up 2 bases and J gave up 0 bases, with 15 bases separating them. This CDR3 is CASSFGGSGSSGNTIYF. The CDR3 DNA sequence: TGCGCCAGCAGCTTTGGGGGCAGCGGAAGCTCTGGAAACACCATATATTTT.

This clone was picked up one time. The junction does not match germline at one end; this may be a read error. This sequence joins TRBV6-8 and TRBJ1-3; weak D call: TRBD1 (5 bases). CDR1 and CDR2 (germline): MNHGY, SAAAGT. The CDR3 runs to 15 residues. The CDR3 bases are TGTGCCATCAGTCCCACCACAGGCTCTGGAAACACCATATATTTT. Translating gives CAISPTTGSGNTIYF.

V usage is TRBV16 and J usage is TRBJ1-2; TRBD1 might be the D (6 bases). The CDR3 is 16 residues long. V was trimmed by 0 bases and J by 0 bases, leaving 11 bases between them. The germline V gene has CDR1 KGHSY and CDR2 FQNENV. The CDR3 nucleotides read TGTGCCAGCAGCCAATCACAGGGAATTTCTAACTATGGCTACACCTTC. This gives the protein CASSQSQGISNYGYTF.

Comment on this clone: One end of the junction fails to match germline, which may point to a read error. The CDR3: CASTPATGVGGANVLTF. CDR3 bases: TGTGCCAGTACCCCAGCCACAGGGGTAGGTGGGGCCAACGTACTGACTTTC. The rearrangement joins TRBV19 to TRBJ2-6; 7 bases are shared with TRBD1. Germline CDR1 and CDR2: LNHDA and SQIVND (reference sequence). The CDR3 loop spans 17 amino acids.

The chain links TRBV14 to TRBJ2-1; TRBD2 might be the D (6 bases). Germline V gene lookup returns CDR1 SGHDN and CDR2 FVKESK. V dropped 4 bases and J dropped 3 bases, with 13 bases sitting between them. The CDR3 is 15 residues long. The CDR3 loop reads CASSPRGALYNEQFF. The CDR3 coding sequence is TGTGCCAGCAGCCCCCGCGGGGCACTCTACAATGAGCAGTTCTTC. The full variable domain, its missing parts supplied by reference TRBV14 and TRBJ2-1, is EAGVTQFPSHSVIEKGQTVTLRCDPISGHDNLYWYRRVMGKEIKFLLHFVKESKQDESGMPNNRFLAERTGGTYSTLKVQPAELEDSGVYFCASSPRGALYNEQFFGPGTRLTVL.

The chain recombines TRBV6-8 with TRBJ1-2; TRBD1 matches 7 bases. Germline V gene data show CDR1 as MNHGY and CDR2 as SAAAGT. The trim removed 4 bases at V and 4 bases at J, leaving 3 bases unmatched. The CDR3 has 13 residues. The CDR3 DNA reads TGTGCCAGCAGTTCCGGGGACAGCTATGGCTACACCTTC. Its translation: CASSSGDSYGYTF.

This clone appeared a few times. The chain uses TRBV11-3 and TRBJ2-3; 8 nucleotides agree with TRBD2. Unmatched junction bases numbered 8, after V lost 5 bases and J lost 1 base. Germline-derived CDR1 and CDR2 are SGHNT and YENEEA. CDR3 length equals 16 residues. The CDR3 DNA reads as TGTGCCAGCAGCCCGTGGGATAGCGGGGGCACAGATACGCAGTATTTT. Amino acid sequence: CASSPWDSGGTDTQYF.

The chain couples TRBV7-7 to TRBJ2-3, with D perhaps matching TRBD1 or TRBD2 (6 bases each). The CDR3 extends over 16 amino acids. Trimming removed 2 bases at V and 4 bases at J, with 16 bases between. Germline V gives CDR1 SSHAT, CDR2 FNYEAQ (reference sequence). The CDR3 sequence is CASSLISGGPSDTQYF. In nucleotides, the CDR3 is TGTGCCAGCAGCTTAATCAGTGGGGGGCCCTCAGATACGCAGTATTTT.

CDR3 protein: CASSSGQGYGYTF. The DNA for the CDR3 is TGTGCCAGCAGTTCCGGACAGGGGTACGGCTACACCTTC. The chain recombines TRBV6-8 with TRBJ1-2; 9 bases align to TRBD1. Germline CDR1 MNHGY, CDR2 SAAAGT. Trimming at V came to 4 bases and at J to 8 bases, leaving 5 bases not matched to a gene. The CDR3 totals 13 residues.

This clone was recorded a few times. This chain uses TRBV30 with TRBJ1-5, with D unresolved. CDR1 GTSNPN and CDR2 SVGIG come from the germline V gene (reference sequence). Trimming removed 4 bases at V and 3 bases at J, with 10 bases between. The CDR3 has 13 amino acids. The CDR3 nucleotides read TGTGCCTGGAATATGGATCCCAATCAGCCCCAGCATTTT. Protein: CAWNMDPNQPQHF.

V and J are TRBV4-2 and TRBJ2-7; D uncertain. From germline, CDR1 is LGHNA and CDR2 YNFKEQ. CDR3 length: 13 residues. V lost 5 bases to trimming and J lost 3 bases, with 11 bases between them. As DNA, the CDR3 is TGTGCCAGCAGCTCCCACCCCCTCTACGAGCAGTACTTC. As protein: CASSSHPLYEQYF.

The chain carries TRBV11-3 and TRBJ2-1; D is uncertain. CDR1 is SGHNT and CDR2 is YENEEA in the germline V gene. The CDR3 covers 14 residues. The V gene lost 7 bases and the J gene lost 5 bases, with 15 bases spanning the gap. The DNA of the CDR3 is TGTGCCAGCACCTTCGGGTGGGAAAACAATGAGCAGTTCTTC. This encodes CASTFGWENNEQFF.

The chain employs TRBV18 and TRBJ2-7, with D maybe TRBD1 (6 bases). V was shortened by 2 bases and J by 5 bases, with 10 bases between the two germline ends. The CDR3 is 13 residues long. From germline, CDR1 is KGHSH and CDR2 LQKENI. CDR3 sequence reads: CASSPNRGNEQYF. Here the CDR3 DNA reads TGTGCCAGCTCACCAAATAGGGGGAACGAGCAGTACTTC.

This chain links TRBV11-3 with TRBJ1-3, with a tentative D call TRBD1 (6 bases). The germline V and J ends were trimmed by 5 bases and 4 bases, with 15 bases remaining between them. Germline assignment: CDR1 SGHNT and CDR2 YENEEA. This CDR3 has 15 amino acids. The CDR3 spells CASSPGHSTGNTIYF. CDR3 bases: TGTGCCAGCAGCCCGGGACATTCAACGGGAAACACCATATATTTT. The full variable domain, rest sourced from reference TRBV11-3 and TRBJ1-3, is EAGVVQSPRYKIIEKKQPVAFWCNPISGHNTLYWYLQNLGQGPELLIRYENEEAVDDSQLPKDRFSAERLKGVDSTLKIQPAELGDSAVYLCASSPGHSTGNTIYFGEGSWLTVV.

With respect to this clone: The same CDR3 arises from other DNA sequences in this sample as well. The CDR3 region has the DNA TGTGCCAGCAGTACCCCTGGCGGCCGTTCTTACGAGCAGTACTTC. Protein: CASSTPGGRSYEQYF. The chain combines TRBV6-8 with TRBJ2-7; D not certain. The germline gives CDR1 MNHGY, CDR2 SAAAGT. The V end lost 5 bases, the J end lost 4 bases, and 18 bases lay between the germline ends. The CDR3 extends over 15 amino acids.

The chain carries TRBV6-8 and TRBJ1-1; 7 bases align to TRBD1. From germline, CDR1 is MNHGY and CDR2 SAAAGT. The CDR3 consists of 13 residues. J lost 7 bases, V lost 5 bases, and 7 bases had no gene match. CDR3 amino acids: CASSVIRDSEAFF. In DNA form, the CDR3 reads TGTGCCAGCAGTGTCATCCGGGACAGTGAAGCTTTCTTT.

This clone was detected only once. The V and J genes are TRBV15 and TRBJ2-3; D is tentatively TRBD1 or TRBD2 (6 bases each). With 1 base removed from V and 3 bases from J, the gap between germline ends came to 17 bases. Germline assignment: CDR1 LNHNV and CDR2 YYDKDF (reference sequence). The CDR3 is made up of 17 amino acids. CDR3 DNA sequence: TGTGCCACCAGCAGAGGTGAAGGGGGACTCTGGACAGATACGCAGTATTTT. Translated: CATSRGEGGLWTDTQYF.

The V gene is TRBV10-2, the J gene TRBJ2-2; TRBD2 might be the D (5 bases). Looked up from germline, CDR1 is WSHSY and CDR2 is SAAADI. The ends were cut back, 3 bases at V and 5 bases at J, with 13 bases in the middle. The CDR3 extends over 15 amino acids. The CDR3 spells CASSDSGYGTGELFF. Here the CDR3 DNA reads TGCGCCAGCAGTGACTCGGGGTACGGAACCGGGGAGCTGTTTTTT.

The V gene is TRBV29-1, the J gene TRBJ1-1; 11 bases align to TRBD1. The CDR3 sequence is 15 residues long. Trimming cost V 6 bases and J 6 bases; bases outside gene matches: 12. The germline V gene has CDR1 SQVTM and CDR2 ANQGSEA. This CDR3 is CSVAGTGGIYAEAFF. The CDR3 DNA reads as TGCAGCGTGGCCGGGACAGGGGGAATTTACGCTGAAGCTTTCTTT.

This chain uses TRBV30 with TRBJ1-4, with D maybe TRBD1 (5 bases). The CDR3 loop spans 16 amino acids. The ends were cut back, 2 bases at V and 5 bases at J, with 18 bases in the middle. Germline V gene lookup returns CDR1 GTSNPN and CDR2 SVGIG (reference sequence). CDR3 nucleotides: TGTGCCTGGAGTTTTCATTTGGGGACGGGAAATGAAAAACTGTTTTTT. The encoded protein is CAWSFHLGTGNEKLFF.

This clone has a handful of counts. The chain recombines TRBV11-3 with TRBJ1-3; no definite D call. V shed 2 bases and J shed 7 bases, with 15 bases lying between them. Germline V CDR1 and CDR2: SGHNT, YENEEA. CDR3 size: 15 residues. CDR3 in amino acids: CASSLMAPSGNTIYF. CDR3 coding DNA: TGTGCCAGCAGCTTAATGGCGCCCAGTGGGAACACCATATATTTT.